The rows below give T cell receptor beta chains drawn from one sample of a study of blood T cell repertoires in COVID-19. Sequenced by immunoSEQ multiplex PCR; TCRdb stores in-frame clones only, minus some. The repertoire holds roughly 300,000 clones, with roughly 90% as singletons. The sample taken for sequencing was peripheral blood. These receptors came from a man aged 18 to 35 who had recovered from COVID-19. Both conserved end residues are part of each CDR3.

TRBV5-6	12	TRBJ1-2	CASSPGTVGYTF
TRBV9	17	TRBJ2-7	CASSPSRQGENSYEQYF
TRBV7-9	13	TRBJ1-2	CASSLRWEAGYTF
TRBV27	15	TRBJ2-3	CASRPRDSFTDTQYF
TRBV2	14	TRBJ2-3	CASSEDWTRDTQYF
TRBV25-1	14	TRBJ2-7	CASSEGGLASEQYF
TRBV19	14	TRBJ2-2	CASTGQGGTGELFF
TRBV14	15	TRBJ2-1	CASSRGGSSYNEQFF
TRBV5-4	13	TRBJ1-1	CASSFPGGTEAFF
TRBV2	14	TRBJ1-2	CASNRQGFNYGYTF
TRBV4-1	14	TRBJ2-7	CASSQAVGAGEQYF
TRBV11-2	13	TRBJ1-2	CASSFRTVYGYTF
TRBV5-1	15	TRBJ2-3	CASSLSGGAGDTQYF
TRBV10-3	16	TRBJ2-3	CAISDPAREGTDTQYF
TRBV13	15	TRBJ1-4	CASSPRQGFGEKLFF
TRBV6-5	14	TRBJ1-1	CASSSWTGGTEAFF
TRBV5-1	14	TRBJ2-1	CASSPGTPYNEQFF
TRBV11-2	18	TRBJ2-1	CASSSTTTSGAPYNEQFF
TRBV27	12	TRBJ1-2	CASSTPPGGYTF
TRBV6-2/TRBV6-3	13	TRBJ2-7	CASSYSKRFEQYF
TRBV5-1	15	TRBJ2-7	CASSLEVSGGYEQYF
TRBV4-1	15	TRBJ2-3	CASSLREESTDTQYF
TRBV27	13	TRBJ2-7	CASRNSGRGEQYF
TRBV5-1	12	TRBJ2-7	CASSVQGYEQYF
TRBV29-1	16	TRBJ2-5	CSVVGLAGDLGETQYF
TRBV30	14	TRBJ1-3	CAWRVGSSGNTIYF
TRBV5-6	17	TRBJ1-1	CASSDGQFQAPNTEAFF
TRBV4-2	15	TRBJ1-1	CASSQVGGLNTEAFF
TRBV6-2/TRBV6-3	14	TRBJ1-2	CASSNREPLAGYTF
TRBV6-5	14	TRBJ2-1	CASSYSDWGNEQFF
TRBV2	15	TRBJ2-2	CASRADRGHTGELFF
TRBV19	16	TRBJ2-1	CASSTTGTGSYNEQFF
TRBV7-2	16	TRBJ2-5	CASSPGYSRGPETQYF
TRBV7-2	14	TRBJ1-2	CASSPGQIYYGYTF
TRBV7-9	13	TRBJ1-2	CASSRIERDGYTF
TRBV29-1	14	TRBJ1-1	CSAVLQGIGTEAFF
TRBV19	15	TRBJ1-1	CASSIVGGGNTEAFF
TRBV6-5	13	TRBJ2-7	CASGLAGVYEQYF
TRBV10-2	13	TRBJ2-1	CASTGGPYNEQFF
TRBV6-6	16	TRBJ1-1	CASSPQAEGRRTEAFF
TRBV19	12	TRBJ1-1	CASSIGGGEAFF
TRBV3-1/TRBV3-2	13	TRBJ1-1	CASSLGADTEAFF
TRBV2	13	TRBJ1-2	CASSGQVDYGYTF
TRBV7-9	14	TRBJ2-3	CASSSPQGSDTQYF
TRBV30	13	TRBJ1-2	CAWSVRGGVGYTF
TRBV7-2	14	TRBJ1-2	CASTNWGGGYGYTF
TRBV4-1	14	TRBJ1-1	CASSHTGDLNEAFF
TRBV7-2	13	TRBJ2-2	CATGTTNTGELFF
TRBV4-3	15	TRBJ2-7	CASSQREGGYYEQYF
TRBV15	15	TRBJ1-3	CATSRDWSSVNTIYF
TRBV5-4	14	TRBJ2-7	CASSSYTGRYEQYF
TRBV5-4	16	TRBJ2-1	CASSLAVTGKYNEQFF
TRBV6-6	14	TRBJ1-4	CASKGDRVSEKLFF
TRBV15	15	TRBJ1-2	CATSTGFDQIYGYTF
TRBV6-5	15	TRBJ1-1	CASLQTLTANTEAFF